Listed below are T cell receptor beta chains from one sample, sequenced in a study of blood T cell repertoires in COVID-19. TCRdb's copy holds only in-frame clones and misses some; the assay was immunoSEQ multiplex PCR. There are fewer than 300,000 clones in the sample; roughly 80% occur only once, and roughly 1.6% lies in the top ten. The sequenced sample was peripheral blood. The receptors originated from a human donor with COVID-19, enrolled during active disease. The donor label of this sample is uncertain. Both conserved end residues are part of each CDR3. Each record gives: J gene, clone size, V gene, D gene, CDR3 DNA, CDR3 protein. The D gene is left open where the match is weak. The size of a clone is reported for some rows only, either as once, few or many, or as a class for expanded clones.

J: TRBJ2-5
size: .
V: TRBV28
D: TRBD1
DNA: TGTGCCAGCAGTCCGCCCACTGGGACAGCCGGAGAGACCCAGTACTTC
CDR3: CASSPPTGTAGETQYF

J: TRBJ2-6
size: .
V: TRBV9
D: TRBD2
DNA: TGTGCCAGCAGCGTAGCTTTGGGAGGGACTGGGGCCAACGTCCTGACTTTC
CDR3: CASSVALGGTGANVLTF

J: TRBJ2-3
size: .
V: TRBV6-5
D: TRBD1
DNA: TGTGCCAGTACCTCTGACAGGGCGCGGGATACGCAGTATTTT
CDR3: CASTSDRARDTQYF

J: TRBJ2-1
size: .
V: TRBV4-3
D: TRBD2
DNA: TGCGCCAGCAGCCAACAGACTAGCGGTTCCTACAATGAGCAGTTCTTC
CDR3: CASSQQTSGSYNEQFF

J: TRBJ2-3
size: .
V: TRBV28
D: .
DNA: TGTGCCAGCAGTTTACCAGGGTTCACAGATACGCAGTATTTT
CDR3: CASSLPGFTDTQYF

J: TRBJ1-1
size: .
V: TRBV30
D: TRBD1
DNA: TGTGCCAGGACAGGGGCCGTGAACACTGAAGCTTTCTTT
CDR3: CARTGAVNTEAFF

J: TRBJ1-1
size: .
V: TRBV7-2
D: .
DNA: TGTGCCAGCAGCAGCAGGGAAGGCACTGAAGCTTTCTTT
CDR3: CASSSREGTEAFF

J: TRBJ1-1
size: .
V: TRBV2
D: .
DNA: TGTGCCAGCAGTGACAGGGGATACACTGAAGCTTTCTTT
CDR3: CASSDRGYTEAFF

J: TRBJ1-4
size: .
V: TRBV25-1
D: TRBD1
DNA: TGTGCCAGCAGTGACAGGGGGAGAGGTAGTGAAAAACTGTTTTTT
CDR3: CASSDRGRGSEKLFF

J: TRBJ2-7
size: .
V: TRBV2
D: .
DNA: TGTGCCAGCAGTTTGTCTAGCTTCTACGAGCAGTACTTC
CDR3: CASSLSSFYEQYF

J: TRBJ2-1
size: .
V: TRBV19
D: TRBD1
DNA: TGTGCCAGTAGTTCTCTTGCGACAGGGTTTCTCTACAATGAGCAGTTCTTC
CDR3: CASSSLATGFLYNEQFF

J: TRBJ2-1
size: .
V: TRBV3-1/TRBV3-2
D: TRBD1
DNA: TGTGCCAGCAGCCAAGATTCGCATGTCCGGACAGGGGGCTTTAATGAGCAGTTCTTC
CDR3: CASSQDSHVRTGGFNEQFF

J: TRBJ1-2
size: .
V: TRBV6-5
D: TRBD1
DNA: TGTGCCAGCATCTCAGGACAGGGGGCTCTTAATGGCTACACCTTC
CDR3: CASISGQGALNGYTF

J: TRBJ2-2
size: .
V: TRBV9
D: .
DNA: TGTGCCAGCACGGAGATTCCGGACACCGGGGAGCTGTTTTTT
CDR3: CASTEIPDTGELFF

J: TRBJ1-5
size: .
V: TRBV10-3
D: .
DNA: TGTGCCATCAGTGAGTCGACATCAGGCCAGCCCCAGCATTTT
CDR3: CAISESTSGQPQHF

J: TRBJ1-2
size: .
V: TRBV3-1/TRBV3-2
D: .
DNA: TGTGCCAGCAGCCAAGATAGGACACTGCCGCCGTATGGCTACACCTTC
CDR3: CASSQDRTLPPYGYTF

J: TRBJ1-3
size: .
V: TRBV11-2
D: .
DNA: TGTGCCAGCAGAGCTGCAGGAAACACCATATATTTT
CDR3: CASRAAGNTIYF

J: TRBJ2-5
size: once
V: TRBV28
D: TRBD1
DNA: TGTGCCAGCAGTTCGGCAGGGGGATCACAAGAGACCCAGTACTTC
CDR3: CASSSAGGSQETQYF

J: TRBJ2-7
size: .
V: TRBV28
D: .
DNA: TGTGCCAGCAGTTTGGACAGTTCCTACGAGCAGTACTTC
CDR3: CASSLDSSYEQYF

J: TRBJ2-7
size: once
V: TRBV6-5
D: TRBD2
DNA: TGTGCCAGCAGACCGGGGGGCTACGAGCAGTACTTC
CDR3: CASRPGGYEQYF

J: TRBJ2-4
size: .
V: TRBV30
D: TRBD1
DNA: TGTGCCTGGACGGGACAGGGGATCGCCAAAAACATTCAGTACTTC
CDR3: CAWTGQGIAKNIQYF

J: TRBJ1-1
size: .
V: TRBV4-1
D: TRBD1
DNA: TGCGCCAGCAGCCAAGATCGGGCAGGGGGCACTGAAGCTTTCTTT
CDR3: CASSQDRAGGTEAFF

J: TRBJ2-2
size: .
V: TRBV16
D: TRBD2
DNA: TGTGCCAGCAGCCAATCTGCTAGCGGGTACACCGGGGAGCTGTTTTTT
CDR3: CASSQSASGYTGELFF

J: TRBJ1-2
size: .
V: TRBV5-6
D: .
DNA: TGTGCCAGCAGCTTGGAATCGGGTTATGGCTACACCTTC
CDR3: CASSLESGYGYTF

J: TRBJ2-1
size: .
V: TRBV7-8
D: TRBD2
DNA: TGTGCCAGCAGCCCCTCGTGGACTAGCGGGAGGAACAATGAGCAGTTCTTC
CDR3: CASSPSWTSGRNNEQFF

J: TRBJ2-5
size: few
V: TRBV6-5
D: .
DNA: TGTGCCAGCAGTTCTCCGAGCAGGGGGGCCCAAGAGACCCAGTACTTC
CDR3: CASSSPSRGAQETQYF

J: TRBJ1-2
size: few
V: TRBV28
D: TRBD1
DNA: TGTGCCAGCAGTTTATCCAACAGGGGTTTCGGCTACACCTTC
CDR3: CASSLSNRGFGYTF

J: TRBJ2-1
size: .
V: TRBV7-8
D: TRBD1
DNA: TGTGCCAGCAGCTCAACAGGGGTATCCTACAATGAGCAGTTCTTC
CDR3: CASSSTGVSYNEQFF

J: TRBJ2-3
size: once
V: TRBV3-1/TRBV3-2
D: TRBD2
DNA: TGTGCCAGCAGTCCCTTAGCGGGGAGCACAGATACGCAGTATTTT
CDR3: CASSPLAGSTDTQYF

J: TRBJ2-1
size: .
V: TRBV7-3
D: TRBD1
DNA: TGTGCCAGCAGTCTCGTCTTGACAGGGGTAGTCGATGAGCAGTTCTTC
CDR3: CASSLVLTGVVDEQFF

J: TRBJ1-5
size: .
V: TRBV7-9
D: .
DNA: TGTGCCAGCAGCGAGCGGGATGCTTACAGGCCCCAGCCCCAGCATTTT
CDR3: CASSERDAYRPQPQHF

J: TRBJ2-1
size: .
V: TRBV28
D: TRBD2
DNA: TGTGCCAGCCGCCCAAAGGGACTAGCGGGAGCTCGAGAGCAGTTCTTC
CDR3: CASRPKGLAGAREQFF

J: TRBJ2-1
size: .
V: TRBV7-3
D: TRBD2
DNA: TGTGCCAGCAGCTTAACAGCGGGAGGCGTGAATGAGCAGTTCTTC
CDR3: CASSLTAGGVNEQFF

J: TRBJ2-7
size: .
V: TRBV4-1
D: .
DNA: TGCGCCAGCAGCCCACGAGGCGTGGGGACACTCTACGAGCAGTACTTC
CDR3: CASSPRGVGTLYEQYF

J: TRBJ1-2
size: .
V: TRBV5-1
D: TRBD1
DNA: TGCGCCAGCAGCTTGAGTCTCCGACAGGGGGGACTTAATGGCTACACCTTC
CDR3: CASSLSLRQGGLNGYTF

J: TRBJ2-7
size: .
V: TRBV28
D: TRBD2
DNA: TGTGCCAGCAGTTTGGTTACTAGCGGGAGGAACGAGCAGTACTTC
CDR3: CASSLVTSGRNEQYF

J: TRBJ2-3
size: .
V: TRBV7-2
D: TRBD2
DNA: TGTGCCAGCAGCCTGGGACTAGCGGGAGTAAGAGATACGCAGTATTTT
CDR3: CASSLGLAGVRDTQYF

J: TRBJ2-1
size: .
V: TRBV6-2/TRBV6-3
D: TRBD2
DNA: TGTGCCAGCAGTCGCGGACTAGCGGGAGGGCTCGGCGATGAGCAGTTCTTC
CDR3: CASSRGLAGGLGDEQFF

J: TRBJ2-5
size: .
V: TRBV19
D: TRBD1
DNA: TGTGCCAGTAGTATAGGGACCGGGACAGGGGGAAGGGAGACCCAGTACTTC
CDR3: CASSIGTGTGGRETQYF

J: TRBJ1-4
size: .
V: TRBV5-4
D: TRBD1
DNA: TGTGCCAGCAGCTTAGGGACAGGGGATTATGAAAAACTGTTTTTT
CDR3: CASSLGTGDYEKLFF

J: TRBJ1-1
size: .
V: TRBV30
D: .
DNA: TGTGCCTGTGGACTCCTTGAAGCTTTCTTT
CDR3: CACGLLEAFF

J: TRBJ1-3
size: few
V: TRBV5-1
D: .
DNA: TGCGCCAGCAGCTTGGTGGGGGGTAGGACTGGAAACACCATATATTTT
CDR3: CASSLVGGRTGNTIYF

J: TRBJ1-5
size: .
V: TRBV15
D: TRBD1
DNA: TGTGCCACCAGAGCCACAGGGGGGGAAACGAAAGGCAATCAGCCCCAGCATTTT
CDR3: CATRATGGETKGNQPQHF

J: TRBJ2-5
size: once
V: TRBV28
D: TRBD1
DNA: TGTGCCAGCAGTCGCACTGGGACAGGTCAAGAGACCCAGTACTTC
CDR3: CASSRTGTGQETQYF

J: TRBJ2-1
size: .
V: TRBV6-5
D: .
DNA: TGTGCCAGCGGGCCTTTGGTCAATGAGCAGTTCTTC
CDR3: CASGPLVNEQFF

J: TRBJ1-2
size: once
V: TRBV25-1
D: .
DNA: TGTGCCAGCACCGACTCCGCGCTTTATGGCTACACCTTC
CDR3: CASTDSALYGYTF

J: TRBJ2-3
size: .
V: TRBV28
D: TRBD2
DNA: TGTGCCAGCAGTTTATCGGCGGGAGTGATAACAGATACGCAGTATTTT
CDR3: CASSLSAGVITDTQYF

J: TRBJ2-7
size: .
V: TRBV2
D: TRBD1
DNA: TGTGCCAGCAGTGTATTTCAGGTGGGGACAGGGGCCGAGCAGTACTTC
CDR3: CASSVFQVGTGAEQYF

J: TRBJ1-1
size: .
V: TRBV6-4
D: .
DNA: TGTGCCAGCAGTCAGGGTGTGGGCACTGAAGCTTTCTTT
CDR3: CASSQGVGTEAFF